This T cell receptor beta chain was profiled in a study of blood T cell repertoires in COVID-19. The overall study: Spain, Italy and the United States supplied samples that represented acute and convalescent COVID-19. PBMCs, B-cell-depleted T cells, or T cells were the source of the cDNA or gDNA that made up the material.

The length of the CDR3 is 22 residues. Original data processing: Amplification of reference gene primers was used by the study to estimate nucleated cell counts. Libraries were prepared by immunoSEQ multiplex PCR; TCRdb keeps only in-frame clonotypes and omits some of them. The D gene and trimming were derived from the DNA, and the V and J assignments and clone size from that table. The profile covers 130,000 to 150,000 clones, with roughly 88% appearing a single time and 1.5% to 2% taken by the ten largest. The TCR was taken from a man aged 70 or older with acute or convalescent COVID-19. The sequencing input was peripheral blood. V usage is TRBV1 and J usage is TRBJ2-3; the table's D call TRBD2 went unverified against the DNA. TRBV1 is a documented pseudogene. Written as DNA, the CDR3 is TGCACCAGCACCAATCGAGCATTCCTCGGATCCAGCGGGGCTATAAGCACAGATACGCAGTATTTT. Its protein product is CTSTNRAFLGSSGAISTDTQYF.